Presented here are 3 T cell receptor beta chains from one specimen sequenced in a study of blood T cell repertoires in COVID-19. The repertoire was sequenced with immunoSEQ multiplex PCR; TCRdb's copy has only in-frame clones and lacks some. The repertoire holds 150,000 to 200,000 clones, with roughly 86% as singletons. Sequencing input: peripheral blood. These receptors were taken from a man aged 40-49 years with active or convalescent COVID-19.

This clone was seen once. The genes are TRBV3-1 (or the pseudogene TRBV3-2) and TRBJ1-4, with 7 bases matching TRBD1. The CDR3 is made up of 15 amino acids. The trim removed 3 bases at V and 8 bases at J, leaving 9 bases unmatched. Germline CDR1 is LGHDT and CDR2 is YNNKEL (reference sequence). CDR3 sequence reads: CASSHRTWTGEKLFF. DNA of the CDR3: TGTGCCAGCAGCCACCGAACGTGGACAGGCGAAAAACTGTTTTTT.

The chain couples TRBV12-2 to TRBJ1-4; the DNA was not used to check the table's D call, TRBD1. TRBV12-2 has pseudogene status. The length of the CDR3 is 17 residues. Here the CDR3 DNA reads TGTGCAAGTCGCTTAGATACAGGGCAGGCAACTAATGAAAAACTGTTTTTT. Translating gives CASRLDTGQATNEKLFF.

V and J are TRBV7-9 and TRBJ1-2; 9 bases align to TRBD1. J gave up 6 bases and V 1 base, and 6 bases lay outside the gene matches. Germline CDR1 is SEHNR and CDR2 is FQNEAQ (reference sequence). The CDR3 is 15 residues long. The CDR3 sequence: CASSLGDRVKNGYTF. CDR3 coding DNA: TGTGCCAGCAGCTTAGGGGACAGGGTGAAGAATGGCTACACCTTC. Variable domain in full (rest from reference TRBV7-9 and TRBJ1-2): DTGVSQNPRHKITKRGQNVTFRCDPISEHNRLYWYRQTLGQGPEFLTYFQNEAQLEKSRLLSDRFSAERPKGSFSTLEIQRTEQGDSAMYLCASSLGDRVKNGYTFGSGTRLTVV.